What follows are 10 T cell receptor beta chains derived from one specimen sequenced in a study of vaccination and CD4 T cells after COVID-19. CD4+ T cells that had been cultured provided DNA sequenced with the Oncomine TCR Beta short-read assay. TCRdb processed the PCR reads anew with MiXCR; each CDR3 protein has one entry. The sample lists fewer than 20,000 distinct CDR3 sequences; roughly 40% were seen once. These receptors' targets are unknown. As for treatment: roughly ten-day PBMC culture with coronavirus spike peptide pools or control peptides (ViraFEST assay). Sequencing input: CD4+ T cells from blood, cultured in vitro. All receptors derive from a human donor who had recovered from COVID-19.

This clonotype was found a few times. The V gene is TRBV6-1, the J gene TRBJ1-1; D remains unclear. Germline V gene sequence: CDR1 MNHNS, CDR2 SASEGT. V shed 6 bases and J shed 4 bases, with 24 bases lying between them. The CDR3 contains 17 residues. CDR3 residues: CASSSQMDPRTPTEAFF. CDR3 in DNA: TGTGCCAGCAGCTCCCAGATGGACCCTAGAACCCCCACTGAAGCTTTCTTT.

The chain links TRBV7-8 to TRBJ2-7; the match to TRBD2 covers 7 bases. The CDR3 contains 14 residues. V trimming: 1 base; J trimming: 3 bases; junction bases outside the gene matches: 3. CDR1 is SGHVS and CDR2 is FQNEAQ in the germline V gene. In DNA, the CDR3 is TGTGCCAGCAGCTTAGGTGGGGGGGGCTACGAGCAGTACTTC. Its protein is CASSLGGGGYEQYF.

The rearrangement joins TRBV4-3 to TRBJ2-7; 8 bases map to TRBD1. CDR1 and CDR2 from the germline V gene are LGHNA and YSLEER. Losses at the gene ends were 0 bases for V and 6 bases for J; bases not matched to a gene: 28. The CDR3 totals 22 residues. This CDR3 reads CASSQDPITGTGHCWCPFEQYF. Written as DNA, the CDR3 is TGCGCCAGCAGCCAAGATCCGATAACCGGGACAGGTCATTGTTGGTGTCCCTTCGAGCAGTACTTC.

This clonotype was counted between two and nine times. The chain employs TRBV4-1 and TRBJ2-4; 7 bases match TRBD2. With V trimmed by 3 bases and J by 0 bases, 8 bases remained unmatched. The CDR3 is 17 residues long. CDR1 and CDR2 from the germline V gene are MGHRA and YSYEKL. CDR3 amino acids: CASSQTLAELAKNIQYF. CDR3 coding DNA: TGCGCCAGCAGCCAGACCCTAGCGGAGCTAGCCAAAAACATTCAGTACTTC.

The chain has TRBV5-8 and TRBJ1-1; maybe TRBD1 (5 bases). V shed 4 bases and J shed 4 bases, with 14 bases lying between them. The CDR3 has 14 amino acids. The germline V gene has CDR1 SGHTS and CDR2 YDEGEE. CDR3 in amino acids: CASSGGVGATEAFF. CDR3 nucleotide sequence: TGTGCCAGCAGCGGTGGGGTAGGGGCCACTGAAGCTTTCTTT.

The CDR3 loop reads CASSLGAGGTDTQYF. CDR3 nucleotide sequence: TGTGCCAGCAGCTTAGGAGCGGGAGGCACAGATACGCAGTATTTT. V usage is TRBV7-3 and J usage is TRBJ2-3; the match to TRBD2 covers 8 bases. Germline-derived CDR1 and CDR2 are SGHTA and FQGTGA. CDR3 size: 15 residues. V lost 2 bases and J lost 1; bases outside the gene matches: 2.

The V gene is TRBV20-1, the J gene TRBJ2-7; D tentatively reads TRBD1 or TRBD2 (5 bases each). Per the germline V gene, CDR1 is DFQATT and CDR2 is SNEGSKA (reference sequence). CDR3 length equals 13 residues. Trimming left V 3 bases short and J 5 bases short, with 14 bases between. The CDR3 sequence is CSASYTRGHEQYF. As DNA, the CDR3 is TGCAGTGCTAGTTATACTAGGGGCCACGAGCAGTACTTC.

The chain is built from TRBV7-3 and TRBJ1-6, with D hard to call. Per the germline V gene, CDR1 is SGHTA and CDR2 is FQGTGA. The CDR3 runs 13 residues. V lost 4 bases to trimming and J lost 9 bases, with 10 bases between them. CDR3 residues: CASSSTEGSPLHF. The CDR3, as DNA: TGTGCCAGCAGCTCTACCGAAGGTTCACCCCTCCACTTT.

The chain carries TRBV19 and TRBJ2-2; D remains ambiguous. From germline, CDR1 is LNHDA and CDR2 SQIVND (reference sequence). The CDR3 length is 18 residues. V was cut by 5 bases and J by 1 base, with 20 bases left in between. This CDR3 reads CASSRTSTGPMNTGELFF. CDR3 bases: TGTGCCAGTAGTCGAACCTCCACTGGACCCATGAACACCGGGGAGCTGTTTTTT.

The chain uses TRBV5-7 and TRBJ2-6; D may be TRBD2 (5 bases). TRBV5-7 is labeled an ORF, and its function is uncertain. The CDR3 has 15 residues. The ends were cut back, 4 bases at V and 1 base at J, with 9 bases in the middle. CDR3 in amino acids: CASSKGRSGANVLTF. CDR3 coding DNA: TGTGCCAGCAGCAAAGGGAGATCTGGGGCCAACGTCCTGACTTTC.